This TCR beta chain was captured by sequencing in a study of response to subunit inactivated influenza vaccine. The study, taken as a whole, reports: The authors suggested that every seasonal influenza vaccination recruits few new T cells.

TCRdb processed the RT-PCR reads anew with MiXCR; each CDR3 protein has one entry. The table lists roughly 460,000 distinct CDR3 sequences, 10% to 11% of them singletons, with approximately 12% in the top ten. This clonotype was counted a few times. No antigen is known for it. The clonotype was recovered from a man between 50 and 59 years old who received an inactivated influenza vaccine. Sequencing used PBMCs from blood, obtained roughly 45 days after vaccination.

The CDR3 coding sequence is TGTGCCAGCAGCACTACGAGGGACCCTGGAAACACCATATATTTT. Translation: CASSTTRDPGNTIYF. This rearrangement joins TRBV3-1 to TRBJ1-3; D is perhaps TRBD1 (5 bases). V lost 5 bases, J lost 2 bases, and 13 bases lay in between. CDR1 is LGHDT, CDR2 YNNKEL, per germline (reference sequence). This CDR3 comprises 15 residues.